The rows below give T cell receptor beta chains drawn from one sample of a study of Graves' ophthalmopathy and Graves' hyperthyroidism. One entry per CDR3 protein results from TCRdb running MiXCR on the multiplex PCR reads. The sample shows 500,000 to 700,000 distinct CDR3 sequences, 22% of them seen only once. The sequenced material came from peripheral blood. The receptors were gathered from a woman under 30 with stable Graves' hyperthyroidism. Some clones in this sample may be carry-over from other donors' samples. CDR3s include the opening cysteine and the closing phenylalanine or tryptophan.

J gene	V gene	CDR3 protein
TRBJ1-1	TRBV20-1	CSARTEMNTEAFF
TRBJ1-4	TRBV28	CASSWAGRNEKLFF
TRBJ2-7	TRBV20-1	CSGLESQSYEQYF
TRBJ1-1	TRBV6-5	CASSYGPGTGDTEAFF
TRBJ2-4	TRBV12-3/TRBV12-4	CASRLSRTVAKNIKYF
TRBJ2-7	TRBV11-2	CASSLDLLRLHEQYF
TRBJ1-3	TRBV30	CAWTAALPGQRNTIYF
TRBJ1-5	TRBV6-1	CASSEALQVIQPQHF
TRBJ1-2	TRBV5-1	CASSSGQGYNYGYTF
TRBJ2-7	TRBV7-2	CASSFVRGATYEQYF
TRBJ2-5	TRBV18	CASSPPRRQNQGTQYF
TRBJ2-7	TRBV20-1	CSARDRREETVTYEQYF
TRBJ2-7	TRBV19	CASSTSPDKTYEQYF